The 5 T cell receptor beta chains presented below share a single source sample, sequenced in a study of beta chain features in type 1 diabetes. Study-wide results and caveats: The study found moderately but significantly shorter TCRB CDR3s in all four CD4+ subsets of Type 1 diabetes patients.

No antigen is known for these receptors. All of the isolated RNA was reverse transcribed, so expressed TCRB transcripts were sequenced. Here immunoSEQ multiplex PCR was the method, and the copy in TCRdb shows in-frame clones only, minus some. Of hundreds of thousands of clones listed, 13% to 15% were seen once; the top ten hold around 0.016%. Sample: naive CD4+ T cells from blood. These receptors were taken from a man aged 25-45 years with type 1 diabetes.

This clone was recorded a few times. The chain links TRBV7-9 to TRBJ1-2; TRBD1 agrees at 7 bases. CDR1 SEHNR and CDR2 FQNEAQ come from the germline V gene (reference sequence). V lost 5 bases to trimming and J lost 4 bases; unmatched junction nucleotides: 4. The CDR3 runs 13 residues. CDR3 protein: CASSRAGGYGYTF. In nucleotides, the CDR3 is TGTGCCAGCAGCCGGGCAGGGGGCTATGGCTACACCTTC.

This clone was picked up a small number of times. The chain combines TRBV29-1 with TRBJ1-1, with 8 bases aligning to TRBD1. Trimming took 6 bases from V and 1 from J; bases not matched to a gene: 4. CDR3 length: 13 residues. CDR1 is SQVTM and CDR2 is ANQGSEA in the germline V gene. CDR3 DNA sequence: TGCAGCGTAGGACAGGGAAGGAACACTGAAGCTTTCTTT. It specifies CSVGQGRNTEAFF.

The rearrangement joins TRBV6-1 to TRBJ1-1; 7 bases fit TRBD1. Germline loops: CDR1 MNHNS, CDR2 SASEGT. This CDR3 region has 15 residues. V shed 6 bases and J 6 bases; nucleotides not matched to a gene: 13. Written as DNA, the CDR3 is TGTGCCAGCAGGTTGGGACAGACGAACAGGGCTGAAGCTTTCTTT. Protein: CASRLGQTNRAEAFF.

In its sample, this clone was seen a few times. This chain connects TRBV28 to TRBJ1-1, with D unclear. The CDR3 is made up of 13 amino acids. V was pared by 3 bases and J by 1 base, with 6 bases between. CDR1 MDHEN and CDR2 SYDVKM come from the germline V gene. CDR3 coding DNA: TGTGCCAGCAGTTTTCTCAGGAACACTGAAGCTTTCTTT. Its protein product is CASSFLRNTEAFF.

This clone was observed a handful of times. The chain combines TRBV19 with TRBJ2-1; a possible D gene is TRBD2 (7 bases). The germline gives CDR1 LNHDA, CDR2 SQIVND (reference sequence). The V and J ends lost 6 bases and 8 bases respectively, with 23 bases between them. CDR3 length: 16 amino acids. CDR3 residues: CASSPGYGGRKDEQFF. CDR3 DNA sequence: TGTGCCAGTAGCCCAGGTTACGGGGGGCGAAAAGATGAGCAGTTCTTC.